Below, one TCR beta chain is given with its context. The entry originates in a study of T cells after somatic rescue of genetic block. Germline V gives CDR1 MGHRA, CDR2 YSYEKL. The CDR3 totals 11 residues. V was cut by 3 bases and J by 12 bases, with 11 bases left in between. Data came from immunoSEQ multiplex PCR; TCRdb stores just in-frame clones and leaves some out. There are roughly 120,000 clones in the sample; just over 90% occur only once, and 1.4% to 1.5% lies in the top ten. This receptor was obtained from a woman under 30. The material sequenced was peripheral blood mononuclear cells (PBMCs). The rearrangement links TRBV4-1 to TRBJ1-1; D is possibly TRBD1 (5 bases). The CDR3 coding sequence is TGCGCCAGCAGCCACGGGCAGGGAACTTTCTTT. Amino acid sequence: CASSHGQGTFF.